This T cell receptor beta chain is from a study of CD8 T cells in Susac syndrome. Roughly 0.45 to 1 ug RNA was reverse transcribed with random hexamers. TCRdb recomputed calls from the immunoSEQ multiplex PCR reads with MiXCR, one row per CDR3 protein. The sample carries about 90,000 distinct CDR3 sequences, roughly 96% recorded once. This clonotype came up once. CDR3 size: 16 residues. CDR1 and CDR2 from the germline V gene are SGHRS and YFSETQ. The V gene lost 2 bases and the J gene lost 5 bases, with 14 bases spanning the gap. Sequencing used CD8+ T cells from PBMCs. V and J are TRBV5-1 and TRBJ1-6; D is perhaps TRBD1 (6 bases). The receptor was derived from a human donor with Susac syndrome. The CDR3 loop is CASSLSGAVNNSPLHF. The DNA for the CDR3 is TGCGCCAGCAGCTTATCGGGGGCCGTTAATAATTCACCCCTCCACTTT.